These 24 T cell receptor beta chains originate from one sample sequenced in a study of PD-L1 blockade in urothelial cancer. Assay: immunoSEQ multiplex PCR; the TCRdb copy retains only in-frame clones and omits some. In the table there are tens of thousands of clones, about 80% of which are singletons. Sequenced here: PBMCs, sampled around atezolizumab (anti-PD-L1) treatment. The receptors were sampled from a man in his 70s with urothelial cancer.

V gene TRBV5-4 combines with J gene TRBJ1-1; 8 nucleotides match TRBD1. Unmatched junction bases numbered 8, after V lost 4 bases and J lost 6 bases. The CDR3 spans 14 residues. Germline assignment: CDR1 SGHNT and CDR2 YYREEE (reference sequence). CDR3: CASSTIRGHSEAFF. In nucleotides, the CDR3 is TGTGCCAGCAGCACTATCAGGGGGCATTCTGAAGCTTTCTTT.

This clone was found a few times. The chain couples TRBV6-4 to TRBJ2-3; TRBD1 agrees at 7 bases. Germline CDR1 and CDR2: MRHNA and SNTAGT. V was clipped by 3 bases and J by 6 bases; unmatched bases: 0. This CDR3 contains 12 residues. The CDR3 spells CASSEQGDTQYF. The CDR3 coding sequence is TGTGCCAGCAGTGAACAGGGGGATACGCAGTATTTT.

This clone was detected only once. CDR3 amino acids: CASSQGRVTEAFF. The CDR3 DNA reads TGTGCCAGCAGCCAAGGGCGGGTCACTGAAGCTTTCTTT. The chain couples TRBV14 to TRBJ1-1; no firm D call. CDR3 length equals 13 residues. Looked up from germline, CDR1 is SGHDN and CDR2 is FVKESK. V was shortened by 1 base and J by 4 bases, with 7 bases between the two germline ends. Full variable domain (outside the CDR3, taken from reference TRBV14 and TRBJ1-1): EAGVTQFPSHSVIEKGQTVTLRCDPISGHDNLYWYRRVMGKEIKFLLHFVKESKQDESGMPNNRFLAERTGGTYSTLKVQPAELEDSGVYFCASSQGRVTEAFFGQGTRLTVV.

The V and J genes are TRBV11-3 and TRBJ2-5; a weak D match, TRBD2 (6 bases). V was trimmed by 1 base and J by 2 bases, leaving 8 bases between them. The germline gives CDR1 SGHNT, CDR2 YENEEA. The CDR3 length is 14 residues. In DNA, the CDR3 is TGTGCCAGCAGCTTAGGGGGGGATCAAGAGACCCAGTACTTC. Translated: CASSLGGDQETQYF. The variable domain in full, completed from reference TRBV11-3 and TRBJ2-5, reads EAGVVQSPRYKIIEKKQPVAFWCNPISGHNTLYWYLQNLGQGPELLIRYENEEAVDDSQLPKDRFSAERLKGVDSTLKIQPAELGDSAVYLCASSLGGDQETQYFGPGTRLLVL.

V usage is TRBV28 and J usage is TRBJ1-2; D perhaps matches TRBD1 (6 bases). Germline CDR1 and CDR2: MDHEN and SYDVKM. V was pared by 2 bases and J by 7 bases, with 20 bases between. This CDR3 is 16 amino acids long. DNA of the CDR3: TGTGCCAGCAGTTTAGGGCTGGGAGCGGGGGCGCGTGGCTACACCTTC. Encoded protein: CASSLGLGAGARGYTF.

CDR3: CASSLEFGRGQGYTEAFF. The CDR3 nucleotides read TGTGCCAGCAGCTTGGAATTCGGGCGAGGACAGGGATACACTGAAGCTTTCTTT. The chain links TRBV5-4 to TRBJ1-1; 8 bases are a match to TRBD1. CDR3 length equals 18 residues. Germline V gene data show CDR1 as SGHNT and CDR2 as YYREEE (reference sequence). V was pared by 0 bases and J by 3 bases, with 13 bases of the junction left unmatched.

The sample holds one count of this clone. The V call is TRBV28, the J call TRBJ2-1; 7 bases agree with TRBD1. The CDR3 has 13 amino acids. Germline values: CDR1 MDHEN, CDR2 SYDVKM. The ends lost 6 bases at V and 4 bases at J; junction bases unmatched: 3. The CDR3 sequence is CASRGTAYNEQFF. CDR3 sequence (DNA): TGTGCCAGCAGAGGGACAGCGTACAATGAGCAGTTCTTC.

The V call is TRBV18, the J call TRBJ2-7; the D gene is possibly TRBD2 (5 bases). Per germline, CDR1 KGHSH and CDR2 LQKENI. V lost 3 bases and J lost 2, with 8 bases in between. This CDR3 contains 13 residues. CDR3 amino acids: CASSPEAAYEQYF. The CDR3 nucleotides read TGTGCCAGCTCACCGGAGGCGGCCTACGAGCAGTACTTC.

CDR3 residues: CASSLLAGGYSYNEQFF. The CDR3 bases are TGTGCCAGCAGCTTGCTAGCGGGAGGATACTCCTACAATGAGCAGTTCTTC. The genes are TRBV7-6 and TRBJ2-1, with 11 bases fitting TRBD2. The CDR3 has 17 residues. The germline V gene encodes CDR1 SGHVS and CDR2 FNYEAQ. Losses at the gene ends were 3 bases for V and 0 bases for J; bases not matched to a gene: 4.

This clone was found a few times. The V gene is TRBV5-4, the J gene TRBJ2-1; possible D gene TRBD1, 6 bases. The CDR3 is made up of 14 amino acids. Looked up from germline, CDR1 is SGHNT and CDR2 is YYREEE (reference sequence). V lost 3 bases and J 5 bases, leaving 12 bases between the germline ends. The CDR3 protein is CASSSPDRDNEQFF. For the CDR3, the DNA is TGTGCCAGCAGCTCCCCGGACAGAGACAATGAGCAGTTCTTC.

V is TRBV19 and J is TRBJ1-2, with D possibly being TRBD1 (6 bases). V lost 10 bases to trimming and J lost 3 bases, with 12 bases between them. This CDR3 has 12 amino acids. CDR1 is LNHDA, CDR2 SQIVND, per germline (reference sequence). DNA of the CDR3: TGTGCCACCGGGACAAGGCACTATGGCTACACCTTC. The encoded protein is CATGTRHYGYTF.

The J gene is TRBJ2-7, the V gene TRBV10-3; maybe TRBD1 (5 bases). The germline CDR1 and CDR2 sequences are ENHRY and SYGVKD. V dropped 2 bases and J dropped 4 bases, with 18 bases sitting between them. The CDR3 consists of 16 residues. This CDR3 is CAISETGARTSYEQYF. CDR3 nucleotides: TGTGCCATCAGTGAGACTGGGGCCCGAACATCTTACGAGCAGTACTTC.

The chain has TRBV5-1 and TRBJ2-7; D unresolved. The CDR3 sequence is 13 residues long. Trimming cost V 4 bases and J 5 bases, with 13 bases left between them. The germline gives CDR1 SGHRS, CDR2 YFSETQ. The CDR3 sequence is CASSPLSADEQYF. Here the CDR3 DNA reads TGCGCCAGCAGCCCCCTCTCCGCGGACGAGCAGTACTTC.

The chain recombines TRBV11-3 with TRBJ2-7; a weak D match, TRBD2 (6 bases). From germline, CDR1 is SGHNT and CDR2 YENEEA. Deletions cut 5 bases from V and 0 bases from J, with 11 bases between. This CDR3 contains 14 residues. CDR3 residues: CASSSQRVSYEQYF. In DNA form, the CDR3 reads TGTGCCAGCAGCAGCCAGCGGGTCTCCTACGAGCAGTACTTC.

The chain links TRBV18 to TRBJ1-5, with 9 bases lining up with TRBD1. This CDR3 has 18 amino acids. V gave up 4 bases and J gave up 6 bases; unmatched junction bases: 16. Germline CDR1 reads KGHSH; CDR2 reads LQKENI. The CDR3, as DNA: TGTGCCAGCTCACGAACAGGGGGCAGGGCGGTATCCAGTCAGCCCCAGCATTTT. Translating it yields CASSRTGGRAVSSQPQHF.

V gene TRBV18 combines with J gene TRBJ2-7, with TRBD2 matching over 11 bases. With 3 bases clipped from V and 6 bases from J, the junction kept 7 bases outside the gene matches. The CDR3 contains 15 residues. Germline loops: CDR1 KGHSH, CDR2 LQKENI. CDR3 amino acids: CASSPLTSGVGEQYF. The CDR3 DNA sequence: TGTGCCAGCTCACCCCTGACTAGCGGGGTTGGCGAGCAGTACTTC.

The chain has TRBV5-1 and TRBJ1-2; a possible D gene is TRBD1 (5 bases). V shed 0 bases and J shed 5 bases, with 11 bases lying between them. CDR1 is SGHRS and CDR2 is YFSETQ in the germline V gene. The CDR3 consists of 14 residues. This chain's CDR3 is CASSLGGARYGYTF. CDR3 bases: TGCGCCAGCAGCTTGGGCGGGGCTCGTTATGGCTACACCTTC.

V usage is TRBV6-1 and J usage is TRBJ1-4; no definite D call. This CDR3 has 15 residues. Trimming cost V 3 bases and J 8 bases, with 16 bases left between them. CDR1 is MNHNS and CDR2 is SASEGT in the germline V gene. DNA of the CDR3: TGTGCCAGCAGTGACCCTGGCGGGTATAACGAAAAACTGTTTTTT. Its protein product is CASSDPGGYNEKLFF.

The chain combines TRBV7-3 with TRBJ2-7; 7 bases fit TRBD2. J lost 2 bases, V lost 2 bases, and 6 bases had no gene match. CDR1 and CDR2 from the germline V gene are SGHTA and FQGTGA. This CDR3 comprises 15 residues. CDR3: CASSLGGGMAYEQYF. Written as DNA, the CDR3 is TGTGCCAGCAGCTTAGGGGGGGGAATGGCCTACGAGCAGTACTTC.

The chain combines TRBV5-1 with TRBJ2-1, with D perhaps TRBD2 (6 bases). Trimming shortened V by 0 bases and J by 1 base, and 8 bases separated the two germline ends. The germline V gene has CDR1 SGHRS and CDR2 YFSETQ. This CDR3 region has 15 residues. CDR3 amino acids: CASSLGGTSYNEQFF. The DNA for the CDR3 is TGCGCCAGCAGCTTGGGCGGGACGTCCTACAATGAGCAGTTCTTC. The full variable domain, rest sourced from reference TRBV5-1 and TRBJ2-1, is KAGVTQTPRYLIKTRGQQVTLSCSPISGHRSVSWYQQTPGQGLQFLFEYFSETQRNKGNFPGRFSGRQFSNSRSEMNVSTLELGDSALYLCASSLGGTSYNEQFFGPGTRLTVL.

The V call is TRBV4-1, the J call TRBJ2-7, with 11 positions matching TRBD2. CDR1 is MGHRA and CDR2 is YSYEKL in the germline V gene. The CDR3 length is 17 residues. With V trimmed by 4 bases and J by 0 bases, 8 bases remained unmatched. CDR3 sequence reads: CASSPLAGGRLSYEQYF. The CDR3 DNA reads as TGCGCCAGCAGCCCCCTAGCGGGAGGACGTCTCTCCTACGAGCAGTACTTC.

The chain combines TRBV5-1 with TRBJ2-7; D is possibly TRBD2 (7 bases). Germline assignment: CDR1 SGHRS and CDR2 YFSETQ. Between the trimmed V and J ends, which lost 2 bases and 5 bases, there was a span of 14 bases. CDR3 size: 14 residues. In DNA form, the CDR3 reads TGCGCCAGCAGCTTTTATCGGGGGGCCGACGAGCAGTACTTC. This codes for CASSFYRGADEQYF. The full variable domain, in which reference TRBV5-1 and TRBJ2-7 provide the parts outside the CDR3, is KAGVTQTPRYLIKTRGQQVTLSCSPISGHRSVSWYQQTPGQGLQFLFEYFSETQRNKGNFPGRFSGRQFSNSRSEMNVSTLELGDSALYLCASSFYRGADEQYFGPGTRLTVT.

Here the CDR3 reads CSVGWEWDNEQFF. The CDR3 DNA reads as TGCAGCGTTGGGTGGGAGTGGGACAATGAGCAGTTCTTC. The chain recombines TRBV29-1 with TRBJ2-1; TRBD2 might be the D (5 bases). The CDR3 totals 13 residues. Trimming stripped 4 bases from V and 5 bases from J, with 12 bases between. Germline V gene data show CDR1 as SQVTM and CDR2 as ANQGSEA.

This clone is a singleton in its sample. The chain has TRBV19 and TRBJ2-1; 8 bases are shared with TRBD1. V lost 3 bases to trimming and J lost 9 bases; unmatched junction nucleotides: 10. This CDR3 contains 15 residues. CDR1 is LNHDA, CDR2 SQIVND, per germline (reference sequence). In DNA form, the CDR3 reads TGTGCCAGTAGTATGTCCGGACAGGGTAGTGGTGAGCAGTTCTTC. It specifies CASSMSGQGSGEQFF.